The TCR beta chain under discussion was sequenced for a study of blood T cell repertoires in COVID-19. Overall study: Samples of COVID-19 (acute and convalescent) were obtained from the United States, Italy and Spain. PBMCs, B-cell-depleted T cells, or T cells provided the cDNA or gDNA that made up the material.

This CDR3 region has 15 residues. CDR1 MDHEN and CDR2 SYDVKM come from the germline V gene. Trimming removed 6 bases at V and 1 base at J, with 13 bases between. This clone was detected a few times. How the authors handled the data: Amplification of reference gene primers provided the estimated nucleated cell counts. Method: immunoSEQ multiplex PCR; TCRdb's copy keeps in-frame clones and lacks some. The V and J calls and clone size were taken over from that table, and D and trimming were inferred from the DNA. This table holds 90,000 to 140,000 clones, about four fifths found once. This TCR came from an older woman with acute or convalescent COVID-19. Sequenced material: peripheral blood. The chain recombines TRBV28 with TRBJ1-3; a possible D gene is TRBD1 (6 bases). This CDR3 reads CASRVIQGSGNTIYF. DNA of the CDR3: TGTGCCAGCAGGGTCATACAGGGTTCTGGAAACACCATATATTTT.